This T cell receptor beta chain was obtained from a study of blood T cells in healthy people across ages. Whole-study findings and limits: Diversity estimates from one million T cells were considered underestimates. Age showed a roughly linear inverse relationship with TCR beta diversity per million T cells.

Using a J-beta primer mix together with a sample-barcoded 5' primer, a second PCR was run for about 6 to 11 cycles. The template-switch adaptor, which had 12 random nucleotides, put a tag on each cDNA molecule. One entry per CDR3 protein results from TCRdb running MiXCR on the 5' RACE reads. The sample consists of hundreds of thousands of distinct CDR3 sequences, 45% to 65% of them appearing once. Germline-derived CDR1 and CDR2 are MDHEN and SYDVKM. Losses at the gene ends were 7 bases for V and 2 bases for J; bases not matched to a gene: 6. This CDR3 is 14 amino acids long. On this clonotype itself: Its antigen is undetermined.

For every donor, a draw yielded around 9.4 milliliters of peripheral blood. This receptor was obtained from a man aged 55 to 70 in good health. The gene calls are TRBV28 and TRBJ2-7, with 9 nucleotides matching TRBD1. The specimen sequenced was blood. This CDR3 is CASNPGQGTYEQYF. The CDR3 DNA reads as TGTGCCAGCAACCCGGGACAGGGAACCTACGAGCAGTACTTC.